Listed here are 27 T cell receptor beta chains from one sample, sequenced in a study of cytomegalovirus exposure and HLA in healthy donors. 13 Jbeta primers and 60 Vbeta primers were used for the PCR. TCRdb keeps only in-frame clones here, not all; method: immunoSEQ multiplex PCR. The sample has about 200,000 clones; around 73% are singletons. Sample: PBMCs. The receptors here all came from a woman aged 25-40 years in good health and CMV-seronegative.

The V gene is TRBV5-4, the J gene TRBJ1-2; D is perhaps TRBD1 (5 bases). V was cut by 1 base and J by 6 bases, with 13 bases left in between. There are 14 residues in the CDR3. Looked up from germline, CDR1 is SGHNT and CDR2 is YYREEE (reference sequence). This CDR3 is CASSLLDKAHGYTF. The CDR3 DNA follows: TGTGCCAGCAGCTTGTTGGACAAGGCCCATGGCTACACCTTC.

V is TRBV27 and J is TRBJ2-5, with D tentatively TRBD1 (6 bases). Germline V gene sequence: CDR1 MNHEY, CDR2 SMNVEV (reference sequence). The germline V and J ends were trimmed by 4 bases and 5 bases, with 17 bases remaining between them. The CDR3 length is 15 residues. This chain's CDR3 is CASSYLTGRGETQYF. CDR3 coding DNA: TGTGCCAGCAGTTACCTTACAGGGAGAGGGGAGACCCAGTACTTC.

V and J are TRBV4-1 and TRBJ1-2; D not resolved. Germline V gene lookup returns CDR1 MGHRA and CDR2 YSYEKL. Trimming took 0 bases from V and 4 from J, leaving 12 bases between them. This CDR3 is 15 amino acids long. The CDR3 protein is CASSQDLRDFYGYTF. The CDR3 DNA reads as TGCGCCAGCAGCCAAGATCTCCGAGACTTCTATGGCTACACCTTC.

This chain's CDR3 is CASSLGLHRPQHF. The CDR3 nucleotides read TGTGCCAGCAGTTTAGGACTGCATCGGCCCCAGCATTTT. The chain is built from TRBV28 and TRBJ1-5; D is uncertain. This CDR3 spans 13 amino acids. V gave up 2 bases and J gave up 9 bases, with 11 bases separating them. Germline values: CDR1 MDHEN, CDR2 SYDVKM.

This chain connects TRBV4-1 to TRBJ2-1; tentative D call: TRBD2 (5 bases). V was clipped by 6 bases and J by 7 bases, with 19 bases between them. Germline assignment: CDR1 MGHRA and CDR2 YSYEKL. CDR3 length: 15 amino acids. CDR3 sequence reads: CASRLSETTANEQFF. The CDR3 DNA is TGCGCCAGCAGGCTATCGGAGACTACCGCGAATGAGCAGTTCTTC.

The chain is built from TRBV10-3 and TRBJ2-1; TRBD2 matches at 11 bases. After removal of 4 bases from V and 0 bases from J, the junction contained 8 bases not matched to a gene. The CDR3 has 18 amino acids. The germline V gene encodes CDR1 ENHRY and CDR2 SYGVKD. CDR3 bases: TGTGCCATCAGTGGGGCTAGCGGGAGGTTAAGCTCCTACAATGAGCAGTTCTTC. Translation gives CAISGASGRLSSYNEQFF.

The gene calls are TRBV6-4 and TRBJ1-1; 10 bases line up with TRBD1. The germline CDR1 and CDR2 sequences are MRHNA and SNTAGT. V shed 4 bases, J shed 3 bases, and the junction held 8 bases outside the gene matches. The CDR3 totals 16 residues. The CDR3 DNA is TGTGCCAGCAGTGTCCCCTCCGGACAGGGGGACACTGAAGCTTTCTTT. This sequence encodes CASSVPSGQGDTEAFF.

This sequence joins TRBV10-1 and TRBJ1-6; D is perhaps TRBD1 (6 bases). In germline, CDR1 is WNHNN, CDR2 SYGVQD (reference sequence). Trimming cost V 9 bases and J 0 bases, with 15 bases left between them. The CDR3 sequence is 16 residues long. In nucleotides, the CDR3 is TGCGCCAGGATTCCGGGACATAGCTCCTATAATTCACCCCTCCACTTT. Its protein product is CARIPGHSSYNSPLHF.

The rearrangement links TRBV5-1 to TRBJ2-2; D possibly corresponds to TRBD1 (5 bases). The CDR3 runs to 15 residues. Germline V gives CDR1 SGHRS, CDR2 YFSETQ. Trimming stripped 0 bases from V and 1 base from J, with 7 bases between. This CDR3 is CASSLGQMNTGELFF. CDR3 bases: TGCGCCAGCAGCTTGGGACAGATGAACACCGGGGAGCTGTTTTTT.

This sequence joins TRBV30 and TRBJ2-1, with TRBD1 identical over 8 bases. V lost 2 bases to trimming and J lost 8 bases; unmatched junction nucleotides: 8. This CDR3 is 14 amino acids long. Germline-derived CDR1 and CDR2 are GTSNPN and SVGIG (reference sequence). In nucleotides, the CDR3 is TGTGCCTGGAGTAAAAGGACAGGGTTAGATGAGCAGTTCTTC. Its translation: CAWSKRTGLDEQFF. Supplemented by reference TRBV30 and TRBJ2-1, the full variable domain reads SQTIHQWPATLVQPVGSPLSLECTVEGTSNPNLYWYRQAAGRGLQLLFYSVGIGQISSEVPQNLSASRPQDRQFILSSKKLLLSDSGFYLCAWSKRTGLDEQFFGPGTRLTVL.

V is TRBV5-1 and J is TRBJ2-3, with TRBD2 matching over 12 bases. CDR3 length: 17 amino acids. V shed 5 bases, J shed 5 bases, and the junction held 12 bases outside the gene matches. The germline CDR1 and CDR2 sequences are SGHRS and YFSETQ. CDR3 bases: TGCGCCAGCAGATCTGCCGCTAGCGGGGGGGCGGTAGATACGCAGTATTTT. Amino acids: CASRSAASGGAVDTQYF.

This chain joins TRBV27 and TRBJ2-4; 8 bases are shared with TRBD1. The ends lost 8 bases at V and 1 base at J; junction bases unmatched: 16. The CDR3 loop spans 18 amino acids. CDR1 is MNHEY and CDR2 is SMNVEV in the germline V gene (reference sequence). This CDR3 is CASAAHHLRQGAKNIQYF. The CDR3 DNA reads as TGTGCCAGCGCTGCCCATCACTTAAGACAGGGGGCCAAAAACATTCAGTACTTC.

The chain carries TRBV5-6 and TRBJ2-5, with TRBD1 matching 11 bases. The J call is in doubt because the DNA end fits TRBJ2-7 better. Germline lookup yields CDR1 SGHDT and CDR2 YYEEEE. This CDR3 has 14 residues. The CDR3 protein is CASSLGTGGHEQYF. In DNA, the CDR3 is TGTGCCAGCAGCTTGGGGACAGGGGGCCACGAGCAGTACTTC.

The chain links TRBV6-1 to TRBJ2-1; maybe TRBD1 (6 bases). This CDR3 comprises 15 residues. Per germline, CDR1 MNHNS and CDR2 SASEGT. V gave up 5 bases and J gave up 0 bases, with 11 bases separating them. CDR3 sequence reads: CASSQQGSSYNEQFF. The CDR3 DNA reads as TGTGCCAGCAGTCAACAGGGAAGCTCCTACAATGAGCAGTTCTTC.

This clone came up a few times. The genes are TRBV5-1 and TRBJ1-5, with D tentatively TRBD1 (5 bases). Germline V gene sequence: CDR1 SGHRS, CDR2 YFSETQ. The CDR3 is 15 amino acids. Trimming stripped 0 bases from V and 4 bases from J, with 11 bases between. The CDR3 DNA is TGCGCCAGCAGCTTGGAAGGGGAACGGAATCAGCCCCAGCATTTT. Translation gives CASSLEGERNQPQHF.

This clone was recorded a few times. The V gene is TRBV18, the J gene TRBJ1-1, with D possibly TRBD1 on 6 matching bases. This CDR3 region has 16 residues. The V and J ends lost 3 bases and 0 bases respectively, with 14 bases between them. Per the germline V gene, CDR1 is KGHSH and CDR2 is LQKENI. The CDR3 loop is CASSPTLGQMNTEAFF. CDR3 bases: TGTGCCAGCTCACCTACTCTCGGACAGATGAACACTGAAGCTTTCTTT.

This clone was picked up one time. This chain uses TRBV7-3 with TRBJ2-1, with TRBD1 identical over 8 bases. Trimming removed 5 bases from V and 0 bases from J; junction bases left unmatched: 3. CDR3 length: 15 residues. The V gene's germline CDR1 is SGHTA and CDR2 FQGTGA. The chain's CDR3 is CASSDTGGSYNEQFF. DNA of the CDR3: TGTGCCAGCAGCGACACAGGGGGCTCCTACAATGAGCAGTTCTTC. The whole variable domain, filled in from reference TRBV7-3 and TRBJ2-1, reads GAGVSQTPSNKVTEKGKYVELRCDPISGHTALYWYRQSLGQGPEFLIYFQGTGAADDSGLPNDRFFAVRPEGSVSTLKIQRTERGDSAVYLCASSDTGGSYNEQFFGPGTRLTVL.

The gene calls are TRBV29-1 and TRBJ2-3, with 8 bases identical to TRBD2. Looked up from germline, CDR1 is SQVTM and CDR2 is ANQGSEA. The CDR3 runs 14 residues. V lost 4 bases, J lost 6 bases, and 9 bases stayed unmatched. CDR3 bases: TGCAGCGTTGTAGTAGCGGGGCTTCGGGATACGCAGTATTTT. This sequence encodes CSVVVAGLRDTQYF.

The rearrangement uses TRBV5-6 and TRBJ1-5, with D possibly being TRBD1 (6 bases). Germline-derived CDR1 and CDR2 are SGHDT and YYEEEE. This CDR3 has 15 residues. Trimming left V 4 bases short and J 4 bases short, with 15 bases between. CDR3 in DNA: TGTGCCAGCAGCCCCTCAGGACAGTCTAATCAGCCCCAGCATTTT. Its translation: CASSPSGQSNQPQHF.

This clone occurred a few times. This chain links TRBV27 with TRBJ1-2; 9 positions agree with TRBD1. The ends lost 1 base at V and 5 bases at J; junction bases unmatched: 5. This CDR3 has 15 amino acids. Germline V lookup: CDR1 MNHEY, CDR2 SMNVEV (reference sequence). The CDR3, as DNA: TGTGCCAGCAGTTTATACTCCGGGACAGGGTATGGCTACACCTTC. This translates into CASSLYSGTGYGYTF.

This clone has more than one count but fewer than ten. This chain links TRBV5-4 with TRBJ1-3, with 7 bases fitting TRBD1. This CDR3 is 16 amino acids long. Germline trimming cut 5 bases from V and 2 bases from J; bases unmatched to any gene: 10. Per the germline V gene, CDR1 is SGHNT and CDR2 is YYREEE (reference sequence). CDR3 loop: CASSVGRDRAGNTIYF. The CDR3, as DNA: TGTGCCAGCAGTGTTGGACGAGACAGGGCTGGAAACACCATATATTTT.

CDR3 coding DNA: TGCGCCAGCAGCCCTGACAGCGGGGCCTACAATGAGCAGTTCTTC. Its translation: CASSPDSGAYNEQFF. This chain uses TRBV5-1 with TRBJ2-1; 7 nucleotides line up with TRBD2. The CDR3 is 15 amino acids. J gave up 2 bases and V 4 bases, and 6 bases lay outside the gene matches. CDR1 is SGHRS and CDR2 is YFSETQ in the germline V gene.

The V gene is TRBV27, the J gene TRBJ2-2; weak D call: TRBD1 (5 bases). The CDR3 is made up of 13 amino acids. The germline gives CDR1 MNHEY, CDR2 SMNVEV (reference sequence). V lost 2 bases and J lost 7, with 8 bases in between. DNA for the CDR3: TGTGCCAGCAGTTTAAATGGACACGGGGAGCTGTTTTTT. Translated: CASSLNGHGELFF.

The chain employs TRBV19 and TRBJ1-1; D not resolved. CDR3 length: 15 amino acids. V was cut by 3 bases and J by 8 bases, with 19 bases left in between. Germline CDR1 is LNHDA and CDR2 is SQIVND (reference sequence). CDR3 in DNA: TGTGCCAGTAGTATCGACCGCTACAGACCCTGCGAAGCTTTCTTT. Translated, it gives CASSIDRYRPCEAFF.

The chain has TRBV5-1 and TRBJ2-7; unclear D gene. This CDR3 comprises 14 residues. Trimming left V 0 bases short and J 0 bases short, with 7 bases between. The germline CDR1 and CDR2 sequences are SGHRS and YFSETQ. CDR3 sequence (DNA): TGCGCCAGCAGCTTGGACAGTACCTCCTACGAGCAGTACTTC. Amino acids: CASSLDSTSYEQYF.

This clone occurred once. V usage is TRBV21-1 and J usage is TRBJ2-5; the DNA was not compared with TRBD2, the D call given in the table. TRBV21-1 counts as a pseudogene. The CDR3 is 18 residues long. For the CDR3, the DNA is TGTGCCAGCAGCTTCAAGGGGCAGCTAGCGGGAATTCAAGAGACCCAGTACTTC. It codes for CASSFKGQLAGIQETQYF.

V usage is TRBV9 and J usage is TRBJ2-5; D may be TRBD1 (5 bases). This CDR3 is built from 14 residues. Trimming left V 1 base short and J 5 bases short, with 12 bases between. The germline V gene has CDR1 SGDLS and CDR2 YYNGEE. DNA for the CDR3: TGTGCCAGCAGCGTAAGGTCCAGGGATGAGACCCAGTACTTC. Its translation: CASSVRSRDETQYF.